The 4 T cell receptor beta chains listed next were all sequenced from one sample in a study of blood T cells in healthy people across ages. Through a sample-barcoded 5' primer and a J-beta primer mix, a second PCR was run for roughly 6 to 11 cycles. One entry per CDR3 protein results from TCRdb running MiXCR on the 5' RACE reads. The table shows around 1,000,000 distinct CDR3 sequences, with more than 30% occurring only once. The sample consisted of blood. These receptors all come from a man in his late teens or twenties in good health.

In the case of this clonotype: With a much larger clone just one base away, this may be a read error. This chain connects TRBV29-1 to TRBJ2-7, with D possibly TRBD1 on 6 matching bases. V was pared by 7 bases and J by 0 bases, with 16 bases between. This CDR3 comprises 14 residues. Germline CDR1 reads SQVTM; CDR2 reads ANQGSEA. CDR3 amino acids: CSAPARTASYEQYF. The CDR3, as DNA: TGCAGCGCCCCGGCCCGGACAGCCTCCTACGAGCAGTACTTC.

This clonotype was detected once. A read error may explain this, as a much larger clone is one base away. The J gene is TRBJ2-5, the V gene TRBV20-1; no reliable D call. Germline values: CDR1 DFQATT, CDR2 SNEGSKA (reference sequence). V was pared by 2 bases and J by 0 bases, with 7 bases between. The CDR3 runs to 13 residues. CDR3 bases: TGCAGTGCTAGAAGTGGGTACCAAGAGACCCAGTACTTC. This codes for CSARSGYQETQYF.

This clonotype was counted between two and nine times. The genes are TRBV29-1 and TRBJ2-3; D gene ambiguous. With 4 bases removed from V and 1 base from J, the gap between germline ends came to 15 bases. The V gene's germline CDR1 is SQVTM and CDR2 ANQGSEA. The CDR3 totals 15 residues. The CDR3 DNA sequence: TGCAGCGTTGCTTCTACCTTCTCCGGCACAGATACGCAGTATTTT. It codes for CSVASTFSGTDTQYF.

V gene TRBV20-1 combines with J gene TRBJ1-5; D is undetermined. V lost 0 bases, J lost 0 bases, and 12 bases lay in between. Germline CDR1 and CDR2: DFQATT and SNEGSKA (reference sequence). There are 16 residues in the CDR3. The CDR3 loop reads CSARDPTTYSNQPQHF. CDR3 nucleotides: TGCAGTGCTAGAGATCCGACAACCTATAGCAATCAGCCCCAGCATTTT.